These T cell receptor beta chains were read from a single sample in a study of lymphopenia after photon versus proton radiotherapy. The assay was immunoSEQ multiplex PCR, and TCRdb's table has in-frame clones only and misses some. In the table there are about 16,000 clones, 85% to 90% of which are singletons. The material was peripheral blood, obtained from a patient treated with proton-based radiotherapy. Every receptor here comes from a man between 65 and 85 years old with pancreatic cancer. Each CDR3 is given with its conserved first and last residue. D genes are given only for firm matches. Not all rows give a size; the values are once, few, many and, for expanded clones, a class.

v_call,d_call,clone_size,j_call,cdr3_aa,cdr3_nt
TRBV11-1,NA,NA,TRBJ2-7,CASSSSSTRNEQQYF,TGTGCCAGCAGCTCGTCCTCGACCCGGAATGAGCAGCAGTACTTC
TRBV2,NA,NA,TRBJ2-5,CASSVLNWAQYF,TGTGCCAGCAGTGTCCTAAATTGGGCCCAGTACTTC
TRBV19,NA,NA,TRBJ2-1,CASSIIGRSLYEQFF,TGTGCCAGTAGTATTATAGGACGGAGTTTATATGAGCAGTTCTTC
TRBV18,NA,NA,TRBJ2-7,CASSLQGYEQYF,TGTGCCAGCTCGCTTCAGGGGTACGAGCAGTACTTC
TRBV28,NA,NA,TRBJ1-1,CASSRTGLAEAFF,TGTGCCAGCAGCCGAACAGGGTTGGCTGAAGCTTTCTTT
TRBV10-3,NA,NA,TRBJ1-1,CAISRANTEAFF,TGTGCCATCAGTCGAGCAAACACTGAAGCTTTCTTT
TRBV18,TRBD1,NA,TRBJ1-1,CASSPQGANTEAFF,TGTGCCAGCTCACCACAGGGGGCGAACACTGAAGCTTTCTTT
TRBV9,NA,NA,TRBJ2-3,CASSVSTDTQYF,TGTGCCAGCAGCGTCTCCACAGATACGCAGTATTTT
TRBV27,NA,NA,TRBJ1-4,CASSLRPIRRGGNGEKLFF,TGTGCCAGCAGTTTAAGGCCGATCAGACGAGGGGGTAACGGTGAAAAACTGTTTTTT
TRBV19,NA,NA,TRBJ1-2,CASSRLASAGGMDYGYTF,TGTGCCAGTAGTCGGCTAGCCAGCGCGGGGGGAATGGACTATGGCTACACCTTC
TRBV6-6,NA,NA,TRBJ2-7,CASSRNSGGEQYF,TGTGCCAGCAGCCGGAATTCGGGTGGGGAGCAGTACTTC
TRBV18,TRBD1,once,TRBJ1-1,CASSPLGTGTGLGEAFF,TGTGCCAGCTCACCATTGGGGACCGGGACAGGGTTAGGTGAAGCTTTCTTT
TRBV11-2,TRBD1,NA,TRBJ2-2,CASTGGPNTGELFF,TGTGCCAGTACAGGGGGGCCGAACACCGGGGAGCTGTTTTTT
TRBV27,NA,NA,TRBJ1-1,CASSWRAQNTEAFF,TGTGCCAGCAGTTGGAGGGCCCAGAACACTGAAGCTTTCTTT
TRBV6-1,TRBD2,few,TRBJ2-1,CASSERGGPGMNNEQFF,TGTGCCAGCAGTGAACGGGGGGGTCCGGGAATGAACAATGAGCAGTTCTTC
TRBV30,TRBD1,NA,TRBJ2-5,CVMTGAGEETQYF,TGTGTCATGACAGGGGCAGGCGAAGAGACCCAGTACTTC
TRBV9,TRBD2,NA,TRBJ2-1,CASSPREYNEQFF,TGTGCCAGCAGCCCGCGGGAGTACAATGAGCAGTTCTTC
TRBV5-1,NA,NA,TRBJ2-7,CASSLAGGVFYEQYF,TGCGCCAGCAGCTTGGCCGGAGGGGTATTCTACGAGCAGTACTTC
TRBV7-3,NA,NA,TRBJ1-2,CASSPDGTPQYGYTF,TGTGCCAGCAGCCCCGATGGGACACCTCAATATGGCTACACCTTC
TRBV27,TRBD1,few,TRBJ1-2,CASSQGRTGIYGYTF,TGTGCCAGCAGTCAGGGGCGGACAGGCATCTATGGCTACACCTTC
TRBV7-2,NA,NA,TRBJ1-5,CASSNGRSREPQHF,TGTGCCAGCAGCAACGGCCGCTCTAGAGAGCCCCAGCATTTT
TRBV6-1,TRBD1,NA,TRBJ1-3,CATARTGSGNTIYF,TGTGCCACGGCCAGGACAGGGTCTGGAAACACCATATATTTT
TRBV5-8,NA,NA,TRBJ2-7,CASSIDSLYEQYF,TGTGCCAGCAGCATCGATAGTCTCTACGAGCAGTACTTC
TRBV5-1,TRBD2,NA,TRBJ2-3,CASSLETLAGTDTQYF,TGCGCCAGCAGCTTGGAAACCCTAGCGGGCACAGATACGCAGTATTTT
TRBV2,TRBD2,NA,TRBJ2-5,CASSKVAGGLLKETQYF,TGTGCCAGCAGTAAGGTAGCGGGAGGCCTTTTAAAGGAGACCCAGTACTTC
TRBV15,TRBD2,NA,TRBJ2-5,CATSSTGTRGGTQYF,TGTGCCACCAGCAGTACAGGGACTAGGGGAGGGACCCAGTACTTC
TRBV11-2,NA,NA,TRBJ1-2,CASSLEGGEKGYTF,TGTGCCAGCAGCTTAGAAGGGGGGGAAAAGGGCTACACCTTC
TRBV6-5,NA,NA,TRBJ1-1,CASLKGQTGSTEAFF,TGTGCCTCGTTGAAAGGGCAGACGGGCTCCACTGAAGCTTTCTTT
TRBV5-6,NA,NA,TRBJ1-1,CASSLGGNTEAFF,TGTGCCAGCAGCTTGGGGGGAAACACTGAAGCTTTCTTT
TRBV11-3,NA,once,TRBJ2-2,CASRLTSTPGELFF,TGTGCCAGCAGGCTTACGAGCACCCCCGGGGAGCTGTTTTTT
TRBV4-1,TRBD1,NA,TRBJ2-6,CASGGTGSPGANVLTF,TGCGCCAGCGGAGGGACAGGGAGCCCTGGGGCCAACGTCCTGACTTTC
TRBV11-2,TRBD2,NA,TRBJ2-5,CASSTRVAGAEAQYF,TGTGCCAGCAGCACTAGGGTAGCGGGGGCGGAGGCCCAGTACTTC
TRBV11-3,NA,NA,TRBJ2-3,CASSPLAGTDTQYF,TGTGCCAGCAGCCCATTAGCGGGCACAGATACGCAGTATTTT
TRBV4-2,TRBD1,NA,TRBJ1-3,CASSTTGISSGNTIYF,TGTGCCAGCAGCACGACAGGGATTAGCTCTGGAAACACCATATATTTT
TRBV7-8,TRBD1,NA,TRBJ2-7,CASSETGGSAYEQYF,TGTGCCAGCAGCGAGACAGGGGGCAGCGCCTACGAGCAGTACTTC
TRBV5-1,NA,NA,TRBJ2-3,CASSPPTDTQYF,TGCGCCAGCAGCCCTCCTACAGATACGCAGTATTTT
TRBV5-1,NA,NA,TRBJ2-3,CASSLDGQGTDTQYF,TGCGCCAGCAGCTTGGATGGGCAGGGCACAGATACGCAGTATTTT
TRBV6-1,NA,NA,TRBJ1-5,CASSGRDIIQPQHF,TGTGCCAGCAGTGGGAGGGACATTATACAGCCCCAGCATTTT
TRBV13,NA,NA,TRBJ1-2,CASSGRPRAIYGYTF,TGTGCCAGCAGCGGTCGGCCCAGGGCAATCTATGGCTACACCTTC
TRBV6-5,TRBD1,NA,TRBJ2-2,CASNRQGAGTGELFF,TGTGCCAGCAATAGACAGGGGGCTGGCACCGGGGAGCTGTTTTTT
TRBV5-1,TRBD1,NA,TRBJ1-1,CASSSTGQGATEAFF,TGCGCCAGCAGCAGCACGGGACAGGGGGCCACTGAAGCTTTCTTT
TRBV27,TRBD1,NA,TRBJ2-7,CASSLDRGPGGPYEQYF,TGTGCCAGCAGTTTGGACAGGGGGCCGGGTGGCCCCTACGAGCAGTACTTC
TRBV7-2,NA,NA,TRBJ1-1,CASSLEYTEAFF,TGTGCCAGCAGCTTAGAGTACACTGAAGCTTTCTTT
TRBV6-5,NA,few,TRBJ1-1,CASIAKNTEAFF,TGTGCCAGCATTGCAAAGAACACTGAAGCTTTCTTT
TRBV6-4,TRBD2,NA,TRBJ2-1,CASSDSSKAGAYNEQFF,TGTGCCAGCAGTGACTCCTCGAAGGCGGGAGCCTACAATGAGCAGTTCTTC
TRBV29-1,TRBD1,NA,TRBJ1-1,CSGGQQGTEAFF,TGCAGCGGGGGACAGCAGGGCACTGAAGCTTTCTTT
TRBV7-8,NA,medium-sized,TRBJ2-2,CASSLSPYSWTSVGELFF,TGTGCCAGCAGCTTGTCGCCTTATTCCTGGACGAGTGTCGGGGAGCTGTTTTTT
TRBV6-5,TRBD1,NA,TRBJ1-1,CASSNAGGHTEAFF,TGTGCCAGCAGTAACGCAGGGGGCCACACTGAAGCTTTCTTT
TRBV28,NA,NA,TRBJ1-4,CASGPRTGSGVEKLFF,TGTGCCAGCGGGCCTCGCACCGGGAGTGGGGTAGAAAAACTGTTTTTT
TRBV11-2,TRBD2,once,TRBJ2-5,CASSLALAGGQETQYF,TGTGCCAGCAGCTTAGCCCTAGCGGGGGGGCAAGAGACCCAGTACTTC
TRBV6-1,NA,NA,TRBJ1-1,CAHDITGNTEAFF,TGTGCCCATGATATTACGGGGAACACTGAAGCTTTCTTT
TRBV6-1,TRBD1,NA,TRBJ1-1,CASRGGQFTEAFF,TGTGCCAGCAGGGGGGGACAGTTCACTGAAGCTTTCTTT
TRBV30,NA,NA,TRBJ1-5,CAWSVPQHPNQPQHF,TGTGCCTGGAGTGTACCCCAGCATCCCAATCAGCCCCAGCATTTT
TRBV7-9,NA,NA,TRBJ2-7,CASSSQGWGYEQYF,TGTGCCAGCAGCTCTCAGGGATGGGGCTACGAGCAGTACTTC